Presented here are 7 T cell receptor beta chains from one specimen sequenced in a study of radiation and T cells in renal cell carcinoma. TCRdb keeps only in-frame clones here, not all; method: immunoSEQ multiplex PCR. This repertoire shows 150,000 or so clones, less than 90% found once; its top ten account for around 4%. The sample's time point: baseline pretreatment blood. This sample's treatment: 15 Gy SBRT to primary tumor, nephrectomy 4 weeks later. The sample here was blood, taken from a patient whose treatment included radiotherapy and nephrectomy. The source is a woman aged 70-85 years with renal cell carcinoma.

The CDR3 protein is CASSLGRKSSYNSPLHF. DNA of the CDR3: TGTGCCAGCAGCTTGGGAAGGAAGAGCTCCTATAATTCACCCCTCCACTTT. The rearrangement joins TRBV5-6 to TRBJ1-6; D gene uncertain. Trimming cost V 0 bases and J 0 bases, with 10 bases left between them. There are 17 residues in the CDR3. Germline CDR1 is SGHDT and CDR2 is YYEEEE.

This clone has just a few counts. The chain employs TRBV19 and TRBJ1-1, with 7 bases fitting TRBD1. This CDR3 is 11 amino acids long. Germline V gene data show CDR1 as LNHDA and CDR2 as SQIVND (reference sequence). V gave up 6 bases and J gave up 7 bases; unmatched junction bases: 2. The chain's CDR3 is CASSRGSEAFF. CDR3 sequence (DNA): TGTGCCAGTAGCAGGGGGAGTGAAGCTTTCTTT.

The CDR3 reads CASSRAGGTFNEQFF. The CDR3 DNA reads TGTGCCAGCAGCAGAGCGGGGGGGACCTTCAATGAGCAGTTCTTC. The chain uses TRBV7-9 and TRBJ2-1; 10 bases line up with TRBD2. This CDR3 is built from 15 residues. Germline values: CDR1 SEHNR, CDR2 FQNEAQ (reference sequence). Unmatched junction bases numbered 7, after V lost 5 bases and J lost 6 bases.

The gene calls are TRBV5-4 and TRBJ2-1; 12 positions match TRBD2. The CDR3 sequence is 15 residues long. From germline, CDR1 is SGHNT and CDR2 YYREEE (reference sequence). Unmatched junction bases numbered 6, after V lost 4 bases and J lost 7 bases. The CDR3 protein is CASSLGLAGRNEQFF. CDR3 coding DNA: TGTGCCAGCAGCCTCGGACTAGCGGGGCGGAATGAGCAGTTCTTC. The variable domain in full, with the rest retrieved from reference TRBV5-4 and TRBJ2-1, is ETGVTQSPTHLIKTRGQQVTLRCSSQSGHNTVSWYQQALGQGPQFIFQYYREEENGRGNFPPRFSGLQFPNYSSELNVNALELDDSALYLCASSLGLAGRNEQFFGPGTRLTVL.

Concerning this clone itself: This specimen includes other DNA sequences encoding the same CDR3. This chain connects TRBV7-3 to TRBJ2-3; the D gene is possibly TRBD2 (5 bases). V lost 2 bases, J lost 0 bases, and 6 bases lay in between. This CDR3 is 14 amino acids long. The germline CDR1 and CDR2 sequences are SGHTA and FQGTGA. CDR3 amino acids: CASSLAGSTDTQYF. The DNA for the CDR3 is TGTGCCAGCAGCTTAGCGGGTAGCACAGATACGCAGTATTTT. Supplemented by reference TRBV7-3 and TRBJ2-3, the full variable domain reads GAGVSQTPSNKVTEKGKYVELRCDPISGHTALYWYRQSLGQGPEFLIYFQGTGAADDSGLPNDRFFAVRPEGSVSTLKIQRTERGDSAVYLCASSLAGSTDTQYFGPGTRLTVL.

This clone was observed once. V and J are TRBV28 and TRBJ1-5; D is possibly TRBD1 (6 bases). Germline assignment: CDR1 MDHEN and CDR2 SYDVKM. CDR3 length: 13 residues. CDR3 coding DNA: TGTGCTGGGGGACAATTGGGAGGCCAGCCCCAGCATTTT. It encodes CAGGQLGGQPQHF.

As DNA, the CDR3 is TGTGCCAGCAGCCTGGGGACTAGCGGGGGGGCCCAGTACTTC. It codes for CASSLGTSGGAQYF. The V gene is TRBV5-6, the J gene TRBJ2-5, with 16 positions matching TRBD2. The CDR3 covers 14 residues. The germline V gene encodes CDR1 SGHDT and CDR2 YYEEEE. The J segment lost 9 bases and the V segment lost 4 bases, leaving 3 bases of the junction unmatched.